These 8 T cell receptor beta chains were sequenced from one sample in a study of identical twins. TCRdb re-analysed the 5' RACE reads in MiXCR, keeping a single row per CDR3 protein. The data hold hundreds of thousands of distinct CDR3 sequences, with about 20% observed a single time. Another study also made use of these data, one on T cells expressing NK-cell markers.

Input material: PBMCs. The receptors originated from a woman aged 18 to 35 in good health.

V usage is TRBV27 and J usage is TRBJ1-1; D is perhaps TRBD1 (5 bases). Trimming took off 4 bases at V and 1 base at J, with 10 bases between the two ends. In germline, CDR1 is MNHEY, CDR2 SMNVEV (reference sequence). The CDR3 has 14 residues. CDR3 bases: TGTGCCAGCAGTTGGTCGGGGCCGAACACTGAAGCTTTCTTT. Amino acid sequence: CASSWSGPNTEAFF.

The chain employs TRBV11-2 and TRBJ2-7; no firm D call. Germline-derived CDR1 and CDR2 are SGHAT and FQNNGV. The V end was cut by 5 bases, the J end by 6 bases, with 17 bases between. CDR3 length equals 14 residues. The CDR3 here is CASSTMFNLGEQYF. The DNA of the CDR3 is TGTGCCAGCAGCACTATGTTCAATTTGGGCGAGCAGTACTTC.

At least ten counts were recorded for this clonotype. CDR3 amino acids: CASSSGEKLFF. The CDR3 bases are TGTGCCAGCAGCTCGGGTGAAAAACTGTTTTTT. This rearrangement joins TRBV12-3 or TRBV12-4 to TRBJ1-4, with no clear D. This CDR3 has 11 residues. Trimming cost V 6 bases and J 7 bases, with 6 bases left between them.

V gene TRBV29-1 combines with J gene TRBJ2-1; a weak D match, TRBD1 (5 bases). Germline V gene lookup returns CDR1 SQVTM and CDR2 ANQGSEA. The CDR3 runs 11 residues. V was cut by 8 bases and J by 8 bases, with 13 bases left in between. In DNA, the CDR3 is TGCAGCATACAGGTATCAGATGAGCAGTTCTTC. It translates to CSIQVSDEQFF.

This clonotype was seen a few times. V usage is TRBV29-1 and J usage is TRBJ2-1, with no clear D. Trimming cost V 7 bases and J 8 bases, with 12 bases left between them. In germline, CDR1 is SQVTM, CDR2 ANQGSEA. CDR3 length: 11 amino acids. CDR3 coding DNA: TGCAGCGCCCATCCTGGCGATGAGCAGTTCTTC. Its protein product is CSAHPGDEQFF.

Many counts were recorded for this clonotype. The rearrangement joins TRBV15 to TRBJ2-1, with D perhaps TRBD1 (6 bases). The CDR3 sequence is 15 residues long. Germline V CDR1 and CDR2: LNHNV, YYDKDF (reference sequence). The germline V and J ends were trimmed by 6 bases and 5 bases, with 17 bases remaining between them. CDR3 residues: CATRPTLTGNNEQFF. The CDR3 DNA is TGTGCCACCAGGCCAACACTCACAGGGAACAATGAGCAGTTCTTC.

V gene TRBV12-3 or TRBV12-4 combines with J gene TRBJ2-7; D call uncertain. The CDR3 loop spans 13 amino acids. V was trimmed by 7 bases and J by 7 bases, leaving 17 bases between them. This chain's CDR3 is CASKPAGVWEQYF. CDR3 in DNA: TGTGCCAGCAAGCCAGCTGGGGTTTGGGAGCAGTACTTC.

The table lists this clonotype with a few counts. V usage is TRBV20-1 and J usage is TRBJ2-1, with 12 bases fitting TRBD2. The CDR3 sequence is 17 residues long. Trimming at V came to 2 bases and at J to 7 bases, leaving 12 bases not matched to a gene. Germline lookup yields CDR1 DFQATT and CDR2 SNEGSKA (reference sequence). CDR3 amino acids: CSARKPSGGAMRNEQFF. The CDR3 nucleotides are TGCAGTGCTAGAAAACCTAGCGGGGGGGCGATGAGGAATGAGCAGTTCTTC.